The text below deals with one T cell receptor (beta chain). Antigen unknown. Alongside a J-beta primer mix, a sample-barcoded 5' primer served in a second PCR lasting 7 to 11 cycles. One entry per CDR3 protein, called by TCRdb with MiXCR from the 5' RACE reads. The data contain about 690,000 distinct CDR3 sequences, 40% to 45% of them singletons. This specimen comes from a study of blood T cells in healthy people across ages. Whole-study results and caveats: Diversity figures derived from one million T cells were judged to underestimate the true value.

Germline CDR1 is MNHNS and CDR2 is SASEGT. CDR3 length: 13 amino acids. The V end lost 10 bases, the J end lost 7 bases, and 16 bases lay between the germline ends. The specimen was blood. The receptor was derived from a man older than 75 in good health. This rearrangement joins TRBV6-1 to TRBJ2-2, with D tentatively TRBD1 (6 bases). The CDR3 sequence is CATARGIGGELFF. The CDR3 bases are TGTGCCACTGCCAGGGGAATTGGCGGGGAGCTGTTTTTT.